The T cell receptor beta chain described here comes from a study of regulatory T cells in long-lasting Graves disease (dated by TCRdb to 2020 to 2022). About the investigation overall: Newly diagnosed Graves' disease patients had taken antithyroid drugs for less than 3 months. Persistent Graves' disease patients were compared with newly diagnosed Graves' disease patients by peripheral blood TCR sequencing and RNA sequencing. The study was conducted in China and was registered as a clinical trial. A total of about 35 samples underwent TCR sequencing, from 13 patients with persistent Graves' disease and about 20 patients with newly diagnosed Graves' disease.

According to the study, the label for this sample's time point signals: newly diagnosed GD, antithyroid drugs for less than 3 months. For both TCR sequencing and RNA sequencing, RNA was extracted from PBMCs using TRIzol. Graves' disease was diagnosed according to American Thyroid Association guidelines. The patients came from an endocrinology department in Xi'an, China. Each patient gave roughly 8.4 milliliters of peripheral blood, collected in an EDTA anticoagulant tube. PBMCs were isolated by Ficoll Paque Plus density gradient separation without further T cell sorting. An Agilent 2100 Bioanalyzer and agarose gel were used to assess RNA quality, and a NanoDrop 2000 was used to measure RNA concentration. In this sample, this clonotype turned up a few times. The antigen it recognizes is unknown. A junction end diverges from the germline sequence, so it may reflect a read error. The method was multiplex PCR. The instrument was an Illumina HiSeq 4000. To build TCR beta libraries, CDR3 regions were amplified by Arm-PCR using iRepertoire HTBI primers. Gel purification was performed on PCR products prior to sequencing. From the authors' description of their analysis: Gene usage analysis of CDR3 amino acid clonotypes used the approximately 56 TRBV and about 14 TRBJ segments found across samples. COPE and FqMerger were used to merge filtered high-quality paired reads into contigs. BLAST was used to align contigs to the IMGT TRBV, TRBD and TRBJ reference genes, and CDR3 was defined following IMGT. Any clonotype with a frequency above 0.1% was classified as a highly expanded clone. Shannon entropy was used to measure repertoire diversity, and the Gini coefficient was used to measure V-J evenness. A clonotype was considered public if more than one individual shared it. The public reads were reanalyzed by TCRdb: fastp trimming at Q25, MiXCR alignment, in-frame beta chains only. Each entry is one CDR3 protein sequence, shown with its most common DNA and genes. Clone size and V and J calls follow TCRdb, not the original study. Recorded for this sample are some 340,000 distinct CDR3 sequences; around 11% of them occurred a single time. Together, the top ten hold approximately 17% of the sample.

The CDR3 measures 13 amino acids from cysteine to phenylalanine. The sequence is cut down to CDR3 DNA, 39 bases in frame from base 1. In the germline V gene, CDR1 corresponds to KGHDR and CDR2 to SFDVKD. The full study reports these points: The small sample size was acknowledged by the authors as a limitation that may reduce accuracy. Persistent disease showed preferential use of TRBV28, TRBJ1-2 and TRBJ2-5, whereas newly diagnosed disease favored TRBV20-1 and TRBJ2-1. Compared with newly diagnosed patients, persistent Graves' disease patients had lower TCR Shannon entropy and fewer highly expanded clones, which suggests clonal expansion. Only the TCR beta chain was sequenced and analyzed. A larger number of public clonotypes was shared among persistent patients (around 2,500) than among newly diagnosed patients (roughly 930). Because the primary lesion, thyroid tissue, could not be accessed, the study looked at peripheral blood alone.

This sample also belongs to another study, concerning T cells in Graves' hyperthyroidism and ophthalmopathy. As that second study puts it: A patient counted as having stable Graves' hyperthyroidism if no progression to ophthalmopathy occurred over 18 months of follow-up. Hyperthyroidism patients were newly diagnosed, with disease duration under 2 months, and aged 18 to 65 years. Patients with uncontrolled infections, other autoimmune diseases, pregnancy or lactation were excluded. Diagnoses relied on clinical symptoms, serum thyroxine and TRAb, thyroid ultrasound and orbital computed tomography. A first-round RT-PCR of the TCR CDR3 used the HTBI primer set with the Qiagen OneStep RT-PCR kit. Most expanded thyroid clonotypes (frequency above 0.001) were also detected in blood, suggesting blood repertoires may reflect thyroid immune responses. Ophthalmopathy was separated from stable hyperthyroidism by a 13 V-J signature model, with approximately 86% sensitivity and roughly 81% specificity obtained in cross-validation and 80%/75% obtained in testing. In validation, the model predicted progression to ophthalmopathy a median of roughly 6.5 months before onset, with over 60% sensitivity and 72.22% specificity. TCR V-J signatures able to tell the groups apart were searched for in a discovery cohort of 100 patients, of whom over 40 had Graves' ophthalmopathy and around 57 had stable Graves' hyperthyroidism. Prospective prediction of ophthalmopathy was tested in an independent validation cohort of 18 to 20 hyperthyroidism patients and 15 to 17 patients who later progressed to ophthalmopathy. For training and testing, the 100 patients in the discovery cohort were randomly divided in a 7:3 ratio. Thyroid tissue and blood T-cell repertoires from six Graves' hyperthyroidism patients were also compared in the study. Once sampling was done, hyperthyroidism patients were given methimazole at a starting dose of 30 mg daily, whereas ophthalmopathy patients were given high-dose intravenous methylprednisolone. The libraries were constructed in a second round of multiplex PCR and then size-selected and purified. Paired-end sequencing of the libraries was performed with 100 bp reads on an Illumina HiSeq2000. SOAPnuke was used to process the raw data, throwing out any read that contained adapters or uncalled bases, had a mean Phred below 15, or lacked an exact constant-primer or identifier match. High-quality paired reads were merged using COPE v1.2.5, and each unique nucleotide sequence was defined as a clonotype. Clonotypes were aligned to IMGT TRBV, TRBD and TRBJ reference segments using MiTCR v1.1. Only V-J combinations with frequency above 0.0001, covering about 99% of repertoires, were analysed. The TCS score was defined as the ratio of F50 (clonal expansion) to E x V (chaos), calculated using BLOSUM62-based TCRdist between CDR3 peptides within each V-J. Welch's t-statistics and random forest reduced 500 to 650 V-J features to 13, which were used in a naive Bayes classifier (R e1071). No statistical method was used to set the sample size in advance, and investigators knew the group allocation. TCR Vbeta CDR3 sequencing of 130 to 150 peripheral blood samples (approximately 44 ophthalmopathy, 70 to 85 hyperthyroidism and about 17 progressor patients) is reported in the paper.

The receptor was derived from a woman between 18 and 29 years old with Graves disease. Donor details come from another sample of the same person, matched by shared clones. Source: peripheral blood mononuclear cells (PBMCs), taken at new diagnosis, from a patient treated with antithyroid drugs. The rearrangement joined TRBV24-1 to TRBJ2-7, and possibly TRBD2, on 6 matching bases. The CDR3 region has the sequence CATGTSHPYEQYF. The DNA sequence follows: TGCGCCACTGGGACTTCCCATCCCTACGAGCAGTACTTC.